The entry below describes one T cell receptor (beta chain). What it binds is unknown. This sample stems from a study of OX40 agonist ivuxolimab in advanced cancers. Overall study context: Patients were treated with ivuxolimab, an agonistic anti-OX40 (CD134) antibody. Administration of intravenous ivuxolimab to patients occurred every 2 weeks at 0.01 to 10 mg/kg. More than 35% of patients had received prior checkpoint inhibitor therapy.

Clones were read by immunoSEQ multiplex PCR, and TCRdb kept only the in-frame ones, dropping some. The sample includes 90,000 to 150,000 clones, around 87% of them seen just once. V lost 3 bases to trimming and J lost 1 base, with 9 bases between them. Germline CDR1 KGHSH, CDR2 LQKENI. The CDR3 totals 14 residues. Overall study findings and caveats: There were, on average, more expanded clones in CD8+ T cells than in CD4+.

The chain couples TRBV18 to TRBJ1-1; D unresolved. Sample: CD4+ or CD8+ T cells sorted from blood, taken in a trial of the OX40 agonist ivuxolimab. This TCR came from an adult with an advanced solid tumor such as melanoma, head and neck, liver or kidney cancer. The CDR3, as DNA: TGTGCCAGCTCACCCTTTACCCCGAACACTGAAGCTTTCTTT. Translated, it gives CASSPFTPNTEAFF.